The present T cell receptor (beta chain) was sequenced within a study of CD8 T cells in ankylosing spondylitis (dated by TCRdb to between 2016 and 2019). Turning to the overall study: The study set out to find disease-linked TCR variants by profiling T cell receptor beta repertoires in ankylosing spondylitis patients and healthy donors. The whole study cohort included under 140 healthy donors and 20 to 30 ankylosing spondylitis patients. Peripheral blood was sampled, and synovial fluid was also collected from ankylosing spondylitis patients. Overall results and qualifications from the work: Some motif variants were previously reported in synovial fluid and blood of reactive arthritis patients, suggesting common disease-initiation mechanisms. A TCR beta motif of seven or eight highly homologous amino acid variants appeared characteristic of blood from ankylosing spondylitis patients. The disease-linked clones showed a CD8+ phenotype and occurred at relatively low frequencies in peripheral blood. Significant enrichment of the disease-linked clones was reported in matched synovial fluid samples from ankylosing spondylitis patients.

From its cysteine to its phenylalanine, the CDR3 spans 13 amino acids. CDR3 DNA only is kept here, 39 bases in frame from base 1. The germline V and J ends show losses of 9 bases and 5 bases respectively, and no gene match explains 6 bases of the junction. Sequences SGHRS (CDR1) and YFSETQ (CDR2) are obtained from the germline V gene. Sequencing instrument: Illumina HiSeq 2500. Quantitative 5'-RACE with molecular barcodes was used to prepare TCR beta libraries. On the authors' methods: A new computational method, built on a probabilistic model of VDJ rearrangement, was used to identify disease-linked TCR variants. Starting from the raw public reads, TCRdb applied fastp trimming at Q25, assembled clones with MiXCR and retained in-frame beta chains. Every entry covers one CDR3 protein and lists the most common genes and DNA from its rows. None of the V and J calls come from the authors' own analysis; TCRdb made them. This sample has more than 650,000 distinct CDR3 sequences in its table, and about an eighth of those were observed once. The ten largest make up about 0.49% of the sample.

This clonotype was detected only a few times. No cognate antigen has been identified for it. Base-call qualities are not available, and no considerably larger clone is one nucleotide away. The sample taken for sequencing was blood, either unsorted or a sorted T cell fraction (not recorded which). The origin of this receptor is a male donor with ankylosing spondylitis. The rearrangement combines TRBV5-1 with TRBJ2-2, and 8 bases in between align with TRBD2. The DNA reads as follows: TGCGCCACCCCCCGGGGGGGAACCGGGGAGCTGTTTTTT. Protein translation: CATPRGGTGELFF.